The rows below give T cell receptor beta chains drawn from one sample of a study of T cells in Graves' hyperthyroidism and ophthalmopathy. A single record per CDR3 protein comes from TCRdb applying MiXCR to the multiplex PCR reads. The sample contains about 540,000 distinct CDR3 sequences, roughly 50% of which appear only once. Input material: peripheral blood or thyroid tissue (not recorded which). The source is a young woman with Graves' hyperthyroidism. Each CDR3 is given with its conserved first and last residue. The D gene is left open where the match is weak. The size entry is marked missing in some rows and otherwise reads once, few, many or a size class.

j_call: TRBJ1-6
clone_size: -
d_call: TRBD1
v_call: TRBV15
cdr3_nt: TGTGCCACCAGCAGAGAGCGGACAGGGCGGTCACCCCTCCACTTT
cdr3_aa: CATSRERTGRSPLHF

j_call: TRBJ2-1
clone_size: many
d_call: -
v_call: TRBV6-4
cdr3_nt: TGTGCCAGCAGTGAAACTGGGGACAATGAGCAGTTCTTC
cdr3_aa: CASSETGDNEQFF

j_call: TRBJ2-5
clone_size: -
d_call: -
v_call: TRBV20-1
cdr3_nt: TGCAGTGCTAGTCCCGGGAGAGGTGTAGAGACCCAGTACTTC
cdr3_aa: CSASPGRGVETQYF

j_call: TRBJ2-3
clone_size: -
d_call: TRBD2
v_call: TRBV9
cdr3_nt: TGTGCCAGTCAAGCGGGAGGGATCGGAGATACGCAGTATTTT
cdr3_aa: CASQAGGIGDTQYF

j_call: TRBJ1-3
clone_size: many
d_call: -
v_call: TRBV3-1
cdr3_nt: TGTGCCAGCAGCCATCACTCTGGAAACACCATATATTTT
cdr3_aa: CASSHHSGNTIYF

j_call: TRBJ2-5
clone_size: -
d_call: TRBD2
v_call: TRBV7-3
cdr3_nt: TGTGCCAGCAGCTCTGATAGCGGGAGGGCGGGGGAGACCCAGTACTTC
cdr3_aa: CASSSDSGRAGETQYF

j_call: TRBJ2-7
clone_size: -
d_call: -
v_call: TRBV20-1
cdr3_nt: TGCAGTGCTAGCTCCCAGGCCCTATCCTACGAGCAGTACTTC
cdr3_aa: CSASSQALSYEQYF

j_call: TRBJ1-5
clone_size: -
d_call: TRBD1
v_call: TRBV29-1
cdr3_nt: TGCAGCGTTGAAGGGGGACAGGCCCAGCATTTT
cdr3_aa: CSVEGGQAQHF

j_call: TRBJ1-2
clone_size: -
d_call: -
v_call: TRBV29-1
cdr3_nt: TGCAGCTTGGTCGGGCCTAACTATGGCTACACCTTC
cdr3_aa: CSLVGPNYGYTF

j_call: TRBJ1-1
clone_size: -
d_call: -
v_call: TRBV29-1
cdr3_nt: TGCAGCGTTACAGCCCGAACCATGAACACTGAAGCTTTCTTT
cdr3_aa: CSVTARTMNTEAFF

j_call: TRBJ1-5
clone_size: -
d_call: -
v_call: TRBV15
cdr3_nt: TGTGCCACCAGCACGCGCGCTGGGGGTAGCAGGTACGAGCATTTT
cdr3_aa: CATSTRAGGSRYEHF

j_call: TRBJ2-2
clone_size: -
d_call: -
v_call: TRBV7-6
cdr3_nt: TGTGCCAGCAGCCAAGACCCGAGGGAGCTGTTTTTT
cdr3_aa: CASSQDPRELFF

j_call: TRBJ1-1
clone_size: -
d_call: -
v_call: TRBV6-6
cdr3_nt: TGTGCCAGCAGCCCGACAGAGAACACTGGAGCTTTCTTT
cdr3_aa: CASSPTENTGAFF

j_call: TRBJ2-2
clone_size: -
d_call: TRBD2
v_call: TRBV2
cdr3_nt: TGTGCCAGTTCCGGGACTAGCGGACACAATGAGCTGTTTTTT
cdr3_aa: CASSGTSGHNELFF

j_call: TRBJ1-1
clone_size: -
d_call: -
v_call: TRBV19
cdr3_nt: TGTGCCAGTAGTATCCAAAGAGCGGAGACCACTGAAGCTTTCTTT
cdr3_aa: CASSIQRAETTEAFF

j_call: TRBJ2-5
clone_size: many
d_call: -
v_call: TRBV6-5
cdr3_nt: TGTGCCAGCAGTTATTCACAGGGAGTCGTGGAGACCCAGTACTTC
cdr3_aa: CASSYSQGVVETQYF

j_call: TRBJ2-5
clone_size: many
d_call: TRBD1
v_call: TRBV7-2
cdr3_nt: TGTGCCAGCGCACGACAGGGTGGAGAGACCCAGTACTTC
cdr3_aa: CASARQGGETQYF